The next 22 T cell receptor beta chains were all read from a single sample in a study of T-cell reconstitution after alpha-beta-depleted transplantation in children. Preparing the TCRbeta library involved the use of unique molecular identifiers. TCRdb reanalysed the PCR reads using MiXCR and keeps one entry per CDR3 protein. The repertoire holds 600,000 or so distinct CDR3 sequences, with more than 20% as singletons. The source material was PBMCs, mostly from graft donor cells, sampled 360 days after TCRalphabeta/CD19-depleted stem cell transplant. These receptors all come from a boy younger than two who had a stem cell transplant for acute myeloid leukemia, so the T cells may come from the graft donor.

There are many counts of this clonotype. The chain joins TRBV6-1 to TRBJ2-2; D not resolved. Germline loops: CDR1 MNHNS, CDR2 SASEGT. There are 11 residues in the CDR3. CDR3 DNA: TGTGCTAGTCGGGTATACGGGGAGCTGTTTTTT. Amino acid sequence: CASRVYGELFF.

This clonotype has a count of ten or more. The chain employs TRBV12-3 or TRBV12-4 and TRBJ2-1, with 15 bases matching TRBD2. V shed 6 bases, J shed 0 bases, and the junction held 6 bases outside the gene matches. This CDR3 region has 18 residues. The CDR3 nucleotides read TGTGCCAGCAGGTTGGGACTAGCGGGGGGCAACTCCTACAATGAGCAGTTCTTC. This codes for CASRLGLAGGNSYNEQFF.

In its sample, this clonotype was seen many times. This chain connects TRBV15 to TRBJ2-5, with 10 bases aligning to TRBD2. Per the germline V gene, CDR1 is LNHNV and CDR2 is YYDKDF (reference sequence). The CDR3 loop spans 17 amino acids. V lost 7 bases and J lost 1; bases outside the gene matches: 12. CDR3 DNA: TGTGCCACCATCGGGCTTACTAAGCGGGGGGGCCAAGAGACCCAGTACTTC. Translation gives CATIGLTKRGGQETQYF.

The chain employs TRBV13 and TRBJ2-7, with 8 bases lining up with TRBD2. The CDR3 contains 15 residues. Trimming cost V 2 bases and J 5 bases; bases outside gene matches: 8. The V gene's germline CDR1 is PRHDT and CDR2 FYEKMQ (reference sequence). The CDR3 is CASSLNGGDGDEQYV. The CDR3 DNA is TGTGCCAGCAGCTTAAACGGGGGGGATGGGGACGAGCAGTACGTC.

This clonotype has ten or more counts. The chain has TRBV12-3 or TRBV12-4 and TRBJ2-3, with 11 bases lining up with TRBD2. J gave up 6 bases and V 7 bases, and 6 bases lay outside the gene matches. The CDR3 is made up of 14 amino acids. The CDR3: CASKPTSGADTQYF. The CDR3 DNA is TGTGCCAGCAAACCGACTAGCGGGGCGGATACGCAGTATTTT.

The gene calls are TRBV9 and TRBJ2-5, with unresolved D. The CDR3 totals 16 residues. V was shortened by 7 bases and J by 5 bases, with 24 bases between the two germline ends. Germline-derived CDR1 and CDR2 are SGDLS and YYNGEE. DNA of the CDR3: TGTGCCAGCGCCGTTTCGGTCCGTGACCCGCCGGAGACCCAGTACTTC. Encoded protein: CASAVSVRDPPETQYF.

This clonotype was observed a handful of times. The rearrangement links TRBV6-1 to TRBJ1-5; a possible D gene is TRBD1 (6 bases). Trimming removed 10 bases at V and 6 bases at J, with 19 bases between. Germline-derived CDR1 and CDR2 are MNHNS and SASEGT. The CDR3 totals 14 residues. The CDR3 nucleotides are TGTGCCACCGGACAGACCCAAATAGGTCAGCCCCAGCATTTT. Its translation: CATGQTQIGQPQHF.

V and J are TRBV7-9 and TRBJ2-3; D not resolved. V lost 1 base and J lost 2, with 7 bases in between. This CDR3 contains 14 residues. Germline V gives CDR1 SEHNR, CDR2 FQNEAQ (reference sequence). CDR3 in amino acids: CASSLDVFTDTQYF. In DNA form, the CDR3 reads TGTGCCAGCAGCTTAGATGTCTTCACAGATACGCAGTATTTT.

The CDR3 spells CATSRDLTPTGATDKETQYF. CDR3 DNA: TGTGCCACCAGCAGAGATCTTACCCCAACGGGAGCGACTGACAAAGAGACCCAGTACTTC. V is TRBV15 and J is TRBJ2-5; maybe TRBD2 (6 bases). CDR1 and CDR2 from the germline V gene are LNHNV and YYDKDF (reference sequence). V was pared by 0 bases and J by 3 bases, with 26 bases between. The CDR3 is made up of 20 amino acids.

In this sample, this clonotype turned up a few times. The chain links TRBV7-2 to TRBJ2-7, with TRBD1 identical over 9 bases. This CDR3 is 15 amino acids long. After removal of 3 bases from V and 7 bases from J, the junction contained 10 bases not matched to a gene. The V gene's germline CDR1 is SGHTA and CDR2 FQGNSA. DNA of the CDR3: TGTGCCAGCAGCTTTCCCGGGACAGGGATATTGGAGCAGTACTTC. This translates into CASSFPGTGILEQYF. Filled out from reference TRBV7-2 and TRBJ2-7, the complete variable domain reads GAGVSQSPSNKVTEKGKDVELRCDPISGHTALYWYRQSLGQGLEFLIYFQGNSAPDKSGLPSDRFSAERTGGSVSTLTIQRTQQEDSAVYLCASSFPGTGILEQYFGPGTRLTVT.

This clonotype was counted only a few times. CDR3 amino acids: CAISEGQAEGTF. CDR3 coding DNA: TGTGCCATCAGTGAAGGACAGGCGGAAGGCACCTTC. This sequence joins TRBV10-3 and TRBJ1-2, with 7 positions matching TRBD1. The CDR3 has 12 residues. Germline lookup yields CDR1 ENHRY and CDR2 SYGVKD. V was clipped by 3 bases and J by 13 bases; unmatched bases: 8.

The table lists this clonotype with a few counts. This chain joins TRBV4-3 and TRBJ2-7, with D hard to call. The CDR3 sequence is 13 residues long. Deletions cut 2 bases from V and 0 bases from J, with 5 bases between. Germline V gives CDR1 LGHNA, CDR2 YSLEER. The CDR3, as DNA: TGCGCCAGCAGCCAAACTCCCTCCTACGAGCAGTACTTC. It codes for CASSQTPSYEQYF.

The chain combines TRBV20-1 with TRBJ2-7; D is undetermined. The germline CDR1 and CDR2 sequences are DFQATT and SNEGSKA (reference sequence). The CDR3 runs 11 residues. V lost 5 bases and J 4 bases, leaving 9 bases between the germline ends. The CDR3 bases are TGCAGTGCTCACCTGGGGTACGAGCAGTACTTC. It translates to CSAHLGYEQYF.

This clonotype was observed at least ten times. The rearrangement joins TRBV29-1 to TRBJ2-7; the D gene is possibly TRBD2 (5 bases). V was clipped by 0 bases and J by 2 bases, with 8 bases between them. This CDR3 region has 13 residues. Germline values: CDR1 SQVTM, CDR2 ANQGSEA. CDR3 in DNA: TGCAGCGTTGAAGACCCCGGGGCCTACGAGCAGTACTTC. Residues: CSVEDPGAYEQYF.

This clonotype appeared a few times. V usage is TRBV29-1 and J usage is TRBJ1-1; D gene ambiguous. V lost 3 bases, J lost 3 bases, and 14 bases lay in between. Germline V lookup: CDR1 SQVTM, CDR2 ANQGSEA. This CDR3 is 14 amino acids long. CDR3 coding DNA: TGCAGCGTTGAGGGTCGCCGGATGGACACTGAAGCTTTCTTT. Protein: CSVEGRRMDTEAFF.

The chain carries TRBV12-3 or TRBV12-4 and TRBJ2-1; D not certain. Trimming stripped 6 bases from V and 4 bases from J, with 13 bases between. The CDR3 extends over 14 amino acids. The CDR3 sequence: CASSGFGRYNEQFF. The CDR3 bases are TGTGCCAGCAGCGGGTTTGGCCGGTACAATGAGCAGTTCTTC.

This clonotype has more than one count but fewer than ten. The V call is TRBV20-1, the J call TRBJ1-1; 7 nucleotides agree with TRBD1. The CDR3 has 14 residues. Germline V gene lookup returns CDR1 DFQATT and CDR2 SNEGSKA (reference sequence). V was clipped by 2 bases and J by 1 base; unmatched bases: 4. CDR3 in DNA: TGCAGTGCTAGACTCCAGGGGGGGAACACTGAAGCTTTCTTT. It is translated as CSARLQGGNTEAFF.

This clonotype was detected only a few times. The V and J genes are TRBV20-1 and TRBJ2-7; no clear D. There are 13 residues in the CDR3. Germline V gene data show CDR1 as DFQATT and CDR2 as SNEGSKA (reference sequence). The V gene lost 5 bases and the J gene lost 1 base, with 12 bases spanning the gap. CDR3 sequence reads: CSASRRASYEQYV. The CDR3, as DNA: TGCAGTGCTTCGAGACGGGCTTCCTACGAGCAGTACGTC.

The sample holds one count of this clonotype. V is TRBV4-2 and J is TRBJ1-2; D unresolved. The CDR3 loop spans 13 amino acids. CDR1 and CDR2 (germline): LGHNA, YNFKEQ. V was trimmed by 0 bases and J by 3 bases, leaving 5 bases between them. The CDR3 DNA is TGTGCCAGCAGCCAAGAACAGTACTATGGCTACACCTTC. Translated: CASSQEQYYGYTF.

In this sample, this clonotype turned up many times. The chain joins TRBV4-2 to TRBJ2-2; 8 bases match TRBD2. From germline, CDR1 is LGHNA and CDR2 YNFKEQ. With 1 base clipped from V and 7 bases from J, the junction kept 8 bases outside the gene matches. There are 16 residues in the CDR3. The CDR3 loop reads CASSQGYGGAGGELFF. The CDR3 DNA sequence: TGTGCCAGCAGCCAAGGATACGGGGGGGCAGGCGGGGAGCTGTTTTTT.

In its sample, this clonotype was seen many times. This sequence joins TRBV29-1 and TRBJ2-5; D is unclear. The V gene's germline CDR1 is SQVTM and CDR2 ANQGSEA. The CDR3 loop spans 14 amino acids. V shed 2 bases and J shed 3 bases, with 13 bases lying between them. Written as DNA, the CDR3 is TGCAGCGTTGAACCGGGCAGAGATAAAGAGACCCAGTACTTC. As protein: CSVEPGRDKETQYF.

This clonotype has just a few counts. CDR3: CASSLDGGAAYNEQFF. CDR3 in DNA: TGCGCCAGCAGCTTGGACGGGGGGGCAGCCTACAATGAGCAGTTCTTC. The gene calls are TRBV5-1 and TRBJ2-1; TRBD2 aligns across 8 bases. From germline, CDR1 is SGHRS and CDR2 YFSETQ. V shed 0 bases, J shed 2 bases, and the junction held 4 bases outside the gene matches. The CDR3 is 16 amino acids.